Sequencing of this T cell receptor (beta chain) was carried out in a study of graft-versus-host responses after intestinal transplantation. Study-level background: Grafts that recipients had were multivisceral, liver-intestinal, or isolated intestinal transplants. For approximately three years after anti-thymocyte globulin induction, all recipients took tacrolimus and steroids. General study points: Allograft graft-versus-host to host-versus-graft clonal ratios ran high in patients with graft-donor T cell macrochimerism. Ileal or blood samples showed some GvH clones first, and such clones were also found in recipient marrow.

Here immunoSEQ multiplex PCR was the method, and the copy in TCRdb shows in-frame clones only, minus some. The repertoire consists of fewer than 95,000 clones, with about 93% occurring once and the leading ten covering 0.4% to 0.6%. After removal of 6 bases from V and 0 bases from J, the junction contained 2 bases not matched to a gene. The length of the CDR3 is 15 residues. CDR1 is SNHLY and CDR2 is FYNNEI in the germline V gene. With respect to this clone: The antigen is unknown.

This sample comprised unstimulated CD8+ T cells sorted from spleen or lymph node cells, obtained before intestinal transplant. The clonotype originates from a human donor who received an intestinal transplant. The chain uses TRBV2 and TRBJ2-3, with TRBD2 matching over 11 bases. In DNA form, the CDR3 reads TGTGCCAGCAGACGACTAGCGGGGAGCACAGATACGCAGTATTTT. Its protein product is CASRRLAGSTDTQYF.